The 11 T cell receptor beta chains in this list originate from one sample, sequenced in a study of blood T cells in healthy people across ages. The authors ran a second PCR of about 6 to 12 cycles using a sample-barcoded 5' primer and a J-beta primer mix. TCRdb re-analysed the 5' RACE reads in MiXCR, keeping a single row per CDR3 protein. The sample shows about 1.5 million distinct CDR3 sequences, 42% of them seen only once. The sequenced sample was blood. Receptors originate from a woman aged 18-29 years in good health.

DNA of the CDR3: TGTGCCAGCAGCCAACCGACAGGGGCTACGTACTATGGCTACACCTTC. It yields the protein CASSQPTGATYYGYTF. The chain links TRBV3-1 to TRBJ1-2, with TRBD1 matching over 8 bases. The CDR3 covers 16 residues. V lost 2 bases and J lost 3; bases outside the gene matches: 8. Germline CDR1 and CDR2: LGHDT and YNNKEL (reference sequence).

This CDR3 is CASRASGTSYEQYF. DNA of the CDR3: TGTGCCAGCAGGGCTAGCGGTACCTCCTACGAGCAGTACTTC. This chain connects TRBV12-3 or TRBV12-4 to TRBJ2-7, with 7 positions matching TRBD2. The CDR3 spans 14 residues. The junction had 5 bases not matched to a gene; V was cut back by 6 bases and J by 0 bases.

This clonotype was recorded a few times. The chain joins TRBV5-8 to TRBJ1-2; unclear D gene. CDR1 and CDR2 (germline): SGHTS, YDEGEE. The CDR3 has 13 amino acids. V lost 2 bases and J 1 base, leaving 6 bases between the germline ends. CDR3 nucleotides: TGTGCCAGCAGCTTCAGGAATAACTATGGCTACACCTTC. This encodes CASSFRNNYGYTF.

This clonotype turned up a few times. The genes are TRBV7-2 and TRBJ2-7; D may be TRBD1 (5 bases). Germline V CDR1 and CDR2: SGHTA, FQGNSA. Trimming left V 2 bases short and J 7 bases short, with 21 bases between. This CDR3 is 16 amino acids long. CDR3 nucleotides: TGTGCCAGCAGCTTAAGAATCAGGGTCCCTAGTGAGGAGCAGTACTTC. Translating gives CASSLRIRVPSEEQYF. The full variable domain, completed using reference TRBV7-2 and TRBJ2-7, is GAGVSQSPSNKVTEKGKDVELRCDPISGHTALYWYRQSLGQGLEFLIYFQGNSAPDKSGLPSDRFSAERTGGSVSTLTIQRTQQEDSAVYLCASSLRIRVPSEEQYFGPGTRLTVT.

The V gene is TRBV6-5, the J gene TRBJ2-7, with a possible D match to TRBD2 (5 bases). The CDR3 consists of 12 residues. Germline CDR1 and CDR2: MNHEY and SVGAGI. The V and J ends lost 10 bases and 2 bases respectively, with 12 bases between them. CDR3 in DNA: TGTGCCAAGACGGGGAACACCTACGAGCAGTACTTC. Encoded protein: CAKTGNTYEQYF.

CDR3 loop: CAVQRDNYNEQYF. The DNA of the CDR3 is TGTGCCGTCCAACGGGACAATTACAATGAGCAGTACTTC. The J gene is TRBJ2-7, the V gene TRBV12-3 or TRBV12-4; weak D call: TRBD1 (6 bases). Trimming left V 11 bases short and J 7 bases short, with 21 bases between. The CDR3 is 13 residues long.

This sequence joins TRBV25-1 and TRBJ1-5, with TRBD1 identical over 8 bases. Trimming at V came to 5 bases and at J to 7 bases, leaving 7 bases not matched to a gene. Germline V gene lookup returns CDR1 MGHDK and CDR2 SYGVNS. The CDR3 totals 14 residues. The CDR3 DNA reads as TGTGCCAGCAGTCCGACAGGGGTTAGGCAGCCCCAGCATTTT. It is translated as CASSPTGVRQPQHF.

The rearrangement links TRBV5-1 to TRBJ2-3, with 7 bases fitting TRBD1. CDR3 length: 14 residues. The germline V gene has CDR1 SGHRS and CDR2 YFSETQ. V dropped 3 bases and J dropped 1; count of bases not matched to a gene: 2. CDR3 nucleotides: TGCGCCAGCAGCTCGGGACAGCGCACAGATACGCAGTATTTT. This sequence encodes CASSSGQRTDTQYF.

This chain joins TRBV29-1 and TRBJ1-2, with unresolved D. Germline-derived CDR1 and CDR2 are SQVTM and ANQGSEA. The CDR3 extends over 12 amino acids. V gave up 2 bases and J gave up 5 bases, with 9 bases separating them. CDR3 DNA sequence: TGCAGCGTTGAATGGGTGTCTTATGGCTACACCTTC. Its translation: CSVEWVSYGYTF.

This clonotype occurred a few times. The V and J genes are TRBV7-2 and TRBJ2-3, with D perhaps TRBD1 or TRBD2 (5 bases each). Germline V lookup: CDR1 SGHTA, CDR2 FQGNSA. Trimming stripped 3 bases from V and 0 bases from J, with 10 bases between. The CDR3 runs 15 residues. The chain's CDR3 is CASSFGWGSTDTQYF. The DNA for the CDR3 is TGTGCCAGCAGCTTCGGGTGGGGGAGCACAGATACGCAGTATTTT.

The J gene is TRBJ2-2, the V gene TRBV20-1; perhaps TRBD1 as D (5 bases). Trimming pared 6 bases from V and 7 bases from J, leaving 18 bases between. This CDR3 comprises 14 residues. CDR1 and CDR2 (germline): DFQATT, SNEGSKA (reference sequence). CDR3 sequence reads: CSAPGPGASGELFF. Here the CDR3 DNA reads TGCAGTGCCCCAGGGCCCGGCGCCAGCGGGGAGCTGTTTTTT.